The 3 T cell receptor beta chains presented below share a single source sample, sequenced in a study of T cell responses to AZD1222 COVID-19 vaccine. Produced via immunoSEQ multiplex PCR; TCRdb's table is partial and in-frame only. The sample lists under 150,000 clones; approximately 89% were seen once. The sample was peripheral blood, taken 28 days after the second AZD1222 dose. The source of these receptors is an adult who received the AZD1222 COVID-19 vaccine.

CDR3 DNA sequence: TGTGCCAGCAGCTTAGATGGGAGGGGGGGCCACAATGAGCAGTTCTTC. Translating it yields CASSLDGRGGHNEQFF. The chain recombines TRBV11-3 with TRBJ2-1; the D gene is possibly TRBD2 (7 bases). Deletions cut 0 bases from V and 5 bases from J, with 14 bases between. CDR3 length: 16 amino acids. CDR1 and CDR2 (germline): SGHNT, YENEEA.

This clone was seen a handful of times. The gene calls are TRBV4-3 and TRBJ1-2; 9 bases are a match to TRBD1. This CDR3 has 15 amino acids. Germline values: CDR1 LGHNA, CDR2 YSLEER. The junction had 10 bases not matched to a gene; V was cut back by 3 bases and J by 8 bases. CDR3 DNA: TGCGCCAGCAGCCACCGGCCGGGACAGGGAAGAGGCTACACCTTC. Translated: CASSHRPGQGRGYTF.

The V and J genes are TRBV4-1 and TRBJ2-1; 10 bases are a match to TRBD2. The trim removed 3 bases at V and 4 bases at J, leaving 6 bases unmatched. Germline V lookup: CDR1 MGHRA, CDR2 YSYEKL. The CDR3 covers 16 residues. CDR3 protein: CASSHLAGDRYNEQFF. The CDR3 DNA follows: TGCGCCAGCAGCCATCTAGCGGGGGACAGATACAATGAGCAGTTCTTC.